The source of this T cell receptor (beta chain) is a study of CD8 T cells in Susac syndrome. Whole-study results and caveats: The number of Susac-specific public clones found was 15 to 20 in total CD8+ repertoires and about five in CD8+ TEMRA repertoires.

The sequenced target, TCR beta, came from blood CD8+ and CD4+ T cells. Patients with Susac syndrome met the recently defined diagnostic criteria for definite or probable disease. Points on this clonotype: Its target is unknown.

An input of 0.5 to 1 ug of RNA was subjected to reverse transcription using random hexamers. Amplification of TCR beta CDR3 was carried out by immunoSEQ multiplex PCR, which covered 54 Vbeta and 13 Jbeta segments. TCRdb reprocessed the immunoSEQ multiplex PCR reads via MiXCR and lists one record per CDR3 protein. The profile covers about 140,000 distinct CDR3 sequences, with around 93% appearing a single time and roughly 0.2% taken by the ten largest. The CDR3 has 15 residues. The germline V gene encodes CDR1 MNHEY and CDR2 SMNVEV (reference sequence). Trimming took 5 bases from V and 7 from J; bases not matched to a gene: 11.

This chain uses TRBV27 with TRBJ2-7; 10 bases map to TRBD2. What was sequenced was CD8+ T cells from PBMCs. The TCR sequence derives from a human donor with Susac syndrome. The CDR3: CASSKHAAGGEEQYF. CDR3 nucleotides: TGTGCCAGCAGTAAACATGCAGCGGGAGGGGAGGAGCAGTACTTC.